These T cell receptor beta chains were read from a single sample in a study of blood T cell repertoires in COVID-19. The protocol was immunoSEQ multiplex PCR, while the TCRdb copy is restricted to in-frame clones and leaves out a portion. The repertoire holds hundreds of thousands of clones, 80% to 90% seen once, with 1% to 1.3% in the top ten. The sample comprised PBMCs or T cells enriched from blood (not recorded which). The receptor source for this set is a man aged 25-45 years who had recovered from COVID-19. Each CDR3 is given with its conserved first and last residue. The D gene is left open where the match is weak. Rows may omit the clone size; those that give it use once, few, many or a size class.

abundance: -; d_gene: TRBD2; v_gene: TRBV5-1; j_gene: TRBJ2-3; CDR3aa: CASSYRTSGRADSTDTQYF; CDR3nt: TGCGCCAGCAGCTACCGGACTAGCGGGAGGGCTGATAGCACAGATACGCAGTATTTT
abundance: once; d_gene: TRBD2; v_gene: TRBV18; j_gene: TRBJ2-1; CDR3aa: CASSLRTSGANEQFF; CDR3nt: TGTGCCAGCTCACTACGGACTAGCGGGGCCAATGAGCAGTTCTTC
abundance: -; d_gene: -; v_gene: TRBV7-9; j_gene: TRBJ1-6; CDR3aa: CASSLGRQENNSPLHF; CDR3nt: TGTGCCAGCAGCTTGGGAAGACAGGAGAATAATTCACCCCTCCACTTT
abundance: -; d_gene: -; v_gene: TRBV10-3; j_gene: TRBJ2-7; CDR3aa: CAISTAVTSYEQYF; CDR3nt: TGTGCCATCAGTACAGCGGTTACCTCCTACGAGCAGTACTTC
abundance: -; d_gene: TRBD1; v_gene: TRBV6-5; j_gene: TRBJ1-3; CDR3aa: CASSFSGTASGNTIYF; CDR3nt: TGTGCCAGCAGTTTCTCCGGGACAGCCTCTGGAAACACCATATATTTT
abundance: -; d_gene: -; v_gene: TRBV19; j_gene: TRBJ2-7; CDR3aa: CASTPGSGAYEQYF; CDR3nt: TGTGCCAGTACCCCCGGTAGTGGAGCCTACGAGCAGTACTTC
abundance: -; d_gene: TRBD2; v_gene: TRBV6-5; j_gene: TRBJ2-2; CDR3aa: CASPGTRPPGELFF; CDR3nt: TGTGCCAGTCCCGGGACTAGGCCTCCCGGGGAGCTGTTTTTT
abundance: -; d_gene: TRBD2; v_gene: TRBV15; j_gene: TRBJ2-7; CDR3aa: CATSRGLAGGYYEQYF; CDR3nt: TGTGCCACCAGCAGGGGACTAGCGGGTGGATACTACGAGCAGTACTTC
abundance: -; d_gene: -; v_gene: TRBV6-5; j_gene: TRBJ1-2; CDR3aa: CASSPLLGDGYTF; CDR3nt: TGTGCCAGCAGTCCTTTGTTAGGGGATGGCTACACCTTC
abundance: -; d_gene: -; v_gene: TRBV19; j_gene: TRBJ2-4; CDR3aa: CASSLGAIQYF; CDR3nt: TGTGCCAGTAGTCTAGGGGCCATTCAGTACTTC
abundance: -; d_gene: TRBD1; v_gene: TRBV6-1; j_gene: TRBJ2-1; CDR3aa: CASSDEGASHNEQFF; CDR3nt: TGTGCCAGCAGTGACGAGGGGGCGTCTCACAATGAGCAGTTCTTC
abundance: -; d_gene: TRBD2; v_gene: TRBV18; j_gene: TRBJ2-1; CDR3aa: CASSPGLAAIYNEQFF; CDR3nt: TGTGCCAGCTCACCAGGACTAGCGGCCATTTACAATGAGCAGTTCTTC
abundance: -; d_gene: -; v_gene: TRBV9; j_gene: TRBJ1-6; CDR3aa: CASSVMDNYAPLHF; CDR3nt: TGTGCCAGCAGCGTAATGGACAATTACGCACCCCTCCACTTT
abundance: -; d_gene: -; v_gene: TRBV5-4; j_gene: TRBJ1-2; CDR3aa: CASSLEDGVSGYTF; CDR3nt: TGTGCCAGCAGCTTGGAAGACGGGGTTAGTGGCTACACCTTC